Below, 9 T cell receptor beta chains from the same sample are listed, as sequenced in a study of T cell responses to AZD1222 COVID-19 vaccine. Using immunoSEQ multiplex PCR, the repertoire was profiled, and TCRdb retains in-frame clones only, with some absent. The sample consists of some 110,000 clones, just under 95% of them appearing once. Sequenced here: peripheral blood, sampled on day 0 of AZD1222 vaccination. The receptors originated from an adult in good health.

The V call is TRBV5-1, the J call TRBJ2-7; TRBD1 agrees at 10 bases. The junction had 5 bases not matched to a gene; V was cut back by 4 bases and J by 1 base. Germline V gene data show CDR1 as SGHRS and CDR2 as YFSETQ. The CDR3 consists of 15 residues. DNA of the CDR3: TGCGCCAGCAGCATAAGACAGGGGGCGTCCTACGAGCAGTACTTC. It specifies CASSIRQGASYEQYF.

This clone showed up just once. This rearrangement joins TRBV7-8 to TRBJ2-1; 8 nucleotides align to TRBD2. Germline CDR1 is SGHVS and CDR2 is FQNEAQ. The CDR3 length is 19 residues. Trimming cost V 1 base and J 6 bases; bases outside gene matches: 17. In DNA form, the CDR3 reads TGTGCCAGCAGCTTAGTACGTCCCCCGCGGGAGGTAAGAGGCAATGAGCAGTTCTTC. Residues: CASSLVRPPREVRGNEQFF.

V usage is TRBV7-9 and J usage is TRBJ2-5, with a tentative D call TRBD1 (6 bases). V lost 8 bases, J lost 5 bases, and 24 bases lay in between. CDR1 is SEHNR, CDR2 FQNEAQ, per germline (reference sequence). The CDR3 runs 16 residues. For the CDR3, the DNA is TGTGCCAGCGGGGCTAGCTTGGGGGCCACAGGGGAGACCCAGTACTTC. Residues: CASGASLGATGETQYF.

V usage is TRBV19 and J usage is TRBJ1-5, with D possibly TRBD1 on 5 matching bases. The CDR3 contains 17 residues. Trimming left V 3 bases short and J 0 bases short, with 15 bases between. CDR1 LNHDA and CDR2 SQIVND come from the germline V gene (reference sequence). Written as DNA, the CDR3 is TGTGCCAGTAGTATCGTTCACAGGCCTAATAGCAATCAGCCCCAGCATTTT. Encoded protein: CASSIVHRPNSNQPQHF.

The CDR3, as DNA: TGCAGTGCTAGTAGGTGGTCAGGGTCGTACACTGAAGCTTTCTTT. Amino acids: CSASRWSGSYTEAFF. J is TRBJ1-1 and V is TRBV20-1; D perhaps matches TRBD1 (5 bases). Trimming stripped 3 bases from V and 3 bases from J, with 17 bases between. The CDR3 has 15 amino acids. Germline CDR1 is DFQATT and CDR2 is SNEGSKA (reference sequence).

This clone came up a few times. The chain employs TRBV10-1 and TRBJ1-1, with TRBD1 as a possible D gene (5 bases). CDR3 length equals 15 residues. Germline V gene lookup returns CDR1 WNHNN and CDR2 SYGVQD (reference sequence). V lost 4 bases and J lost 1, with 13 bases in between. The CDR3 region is CASSGSGTENTEAFF. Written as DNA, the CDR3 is TGCGCCAGCAGTGGGTCCGGGACGGAGAACACTGAAGCTTTCTTT.

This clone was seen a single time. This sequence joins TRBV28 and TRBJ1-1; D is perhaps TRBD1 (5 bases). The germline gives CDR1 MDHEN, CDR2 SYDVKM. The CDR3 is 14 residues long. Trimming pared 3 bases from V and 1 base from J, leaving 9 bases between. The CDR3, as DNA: TGTGCCAGCAGTTTCCCTACAGGGAACACTGAAGCTTTCTTT. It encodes CASSFPTGNTEAFF.

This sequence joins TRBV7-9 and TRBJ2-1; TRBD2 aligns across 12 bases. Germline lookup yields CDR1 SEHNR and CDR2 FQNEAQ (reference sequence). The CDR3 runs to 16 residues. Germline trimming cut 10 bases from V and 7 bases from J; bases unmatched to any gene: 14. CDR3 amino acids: CATLRGTSGLRNEQFF. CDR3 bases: TGTGCCACCCTGCGCGGGACTAGCGGGTTGCGAAATGAGCAGTTCTTC.

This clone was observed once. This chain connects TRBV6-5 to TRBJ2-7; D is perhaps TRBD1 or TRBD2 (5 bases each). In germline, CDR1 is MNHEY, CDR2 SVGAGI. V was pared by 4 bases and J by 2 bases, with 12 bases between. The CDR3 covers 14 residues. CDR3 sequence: CASSLATVPYEQYF. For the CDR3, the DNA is TGTGCCAGCAGTTTAGCGACAGTTCCCTACGAGCAGTACTTC.